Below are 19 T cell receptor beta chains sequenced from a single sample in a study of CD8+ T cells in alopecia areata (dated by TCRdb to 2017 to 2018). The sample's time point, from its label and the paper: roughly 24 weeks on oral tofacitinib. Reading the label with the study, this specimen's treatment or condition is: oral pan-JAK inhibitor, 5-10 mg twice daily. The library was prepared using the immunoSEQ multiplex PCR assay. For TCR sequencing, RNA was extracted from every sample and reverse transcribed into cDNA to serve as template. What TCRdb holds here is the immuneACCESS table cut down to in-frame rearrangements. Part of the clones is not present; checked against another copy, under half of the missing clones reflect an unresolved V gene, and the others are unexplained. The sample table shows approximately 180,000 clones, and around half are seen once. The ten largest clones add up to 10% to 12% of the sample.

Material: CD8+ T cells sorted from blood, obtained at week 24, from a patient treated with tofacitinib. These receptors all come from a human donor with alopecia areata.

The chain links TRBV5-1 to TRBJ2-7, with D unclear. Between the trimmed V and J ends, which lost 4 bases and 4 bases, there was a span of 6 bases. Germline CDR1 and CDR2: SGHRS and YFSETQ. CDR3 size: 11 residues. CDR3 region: CASSADYEQYF. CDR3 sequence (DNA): TGCGCCAGCAGCGCAGATTACGAGCAGTACTTC.

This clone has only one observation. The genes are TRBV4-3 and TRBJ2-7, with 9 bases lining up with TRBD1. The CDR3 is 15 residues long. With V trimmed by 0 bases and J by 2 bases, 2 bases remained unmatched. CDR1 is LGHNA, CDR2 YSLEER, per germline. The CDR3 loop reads CASSQEGTGTYEQYF. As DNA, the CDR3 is TGCGCCAGCAGCCAAGAGGGGACAGGGACCTACGAGCAGTACTTC.

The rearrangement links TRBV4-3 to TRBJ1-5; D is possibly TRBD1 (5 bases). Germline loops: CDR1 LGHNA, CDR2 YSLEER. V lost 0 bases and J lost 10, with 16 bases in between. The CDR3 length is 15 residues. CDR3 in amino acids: CASSQDWGVTSPQHF. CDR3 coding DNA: TGCGCCAGCAGCCAAGATTGGGGGGTGACGAGTCCCCAGCATTTT.

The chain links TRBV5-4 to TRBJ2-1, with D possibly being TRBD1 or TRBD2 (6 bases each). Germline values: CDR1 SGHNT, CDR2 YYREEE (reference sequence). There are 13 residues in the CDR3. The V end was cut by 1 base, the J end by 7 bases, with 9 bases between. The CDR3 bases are TGTGCCAGCAGCTTGATAGGGGGGAATGAGCAGTTCTTC. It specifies CASSLIGGNEQFF. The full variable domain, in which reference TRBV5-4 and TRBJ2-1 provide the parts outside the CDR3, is ETGVTQSPTHLIKTRGQQVTLRCSSQSGHNTVSWYQQALGQGPQFIFQYYREEENGRGNFPPRFSGLQFPNYSSELNVNALELDDSALYLCASSLIGGNEQFFGPGTRLTVL.

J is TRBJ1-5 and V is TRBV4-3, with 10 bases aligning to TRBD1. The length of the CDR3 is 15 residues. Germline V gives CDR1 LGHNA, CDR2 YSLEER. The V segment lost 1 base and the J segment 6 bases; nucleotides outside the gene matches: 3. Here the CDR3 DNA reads TGCGCCAGCAGCCAAGGACAGGGGGCGGGTCAGCCCCAGCATTTT. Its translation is CASSQGQGAGQPQHF.

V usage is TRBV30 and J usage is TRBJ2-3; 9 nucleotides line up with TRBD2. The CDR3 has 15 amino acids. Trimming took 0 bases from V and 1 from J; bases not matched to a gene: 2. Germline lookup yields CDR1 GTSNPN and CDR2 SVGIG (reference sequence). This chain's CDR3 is CAWSVRGGGTDTQYF. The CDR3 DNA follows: TGTGCCTGGAGTGTGCGCGGGGGGGGCACAGATACGCAGTATTTT.

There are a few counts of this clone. The CDR3 region has the DNA TGTGCCTGGAGTGTGGGAGGGCACAATGAGCAGTTCTTC. Protein: CAWSVGGHNEQFF. The chain employs TRBV30 and TRBJ2-1; 7 positions match TRBD2. After removal of 0 bases from V and 5 bases from J, the junction contained 1 base not matched to a gene. The CDR3 runs to 13 residues. CDR1 and CDR2 (germline): GTSNPN, SVGIG (reference sequence).

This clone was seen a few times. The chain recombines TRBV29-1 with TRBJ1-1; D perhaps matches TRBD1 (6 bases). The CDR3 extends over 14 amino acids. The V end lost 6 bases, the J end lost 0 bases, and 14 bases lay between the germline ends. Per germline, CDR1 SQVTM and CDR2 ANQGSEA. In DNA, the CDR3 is TGCAGCGTGGGGGCAGGGGACTTGAACACTGAAGCTTTCTTT. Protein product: CSVGAGDLNTEAFF.

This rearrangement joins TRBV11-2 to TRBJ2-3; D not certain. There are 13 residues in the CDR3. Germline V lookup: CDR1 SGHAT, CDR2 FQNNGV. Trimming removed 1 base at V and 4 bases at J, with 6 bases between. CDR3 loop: CASSLASSDTQYF. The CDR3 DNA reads TGTGCCAGCAGCTTAGCTAGTTCAGATACGCAGTATTTT.

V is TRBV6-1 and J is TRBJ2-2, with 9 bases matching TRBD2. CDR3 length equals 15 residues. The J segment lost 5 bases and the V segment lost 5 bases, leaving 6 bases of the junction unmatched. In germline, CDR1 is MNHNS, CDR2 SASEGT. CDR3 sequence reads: CASSRTRGGTGELFF. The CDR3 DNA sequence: TGTGCCAGCAGTCGGACGCGGGGGGGAACCGGGGAGCTGTTTTTT.

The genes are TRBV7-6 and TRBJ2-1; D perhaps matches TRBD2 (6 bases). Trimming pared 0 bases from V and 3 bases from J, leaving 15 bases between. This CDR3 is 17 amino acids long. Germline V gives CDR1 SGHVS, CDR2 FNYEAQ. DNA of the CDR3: TGTGCCAGCAGCTTAGCTCGTGGCGGGGACCACTACAATGAGCAGTTCTTC. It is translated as CASSLARGGDHYNEQFF.

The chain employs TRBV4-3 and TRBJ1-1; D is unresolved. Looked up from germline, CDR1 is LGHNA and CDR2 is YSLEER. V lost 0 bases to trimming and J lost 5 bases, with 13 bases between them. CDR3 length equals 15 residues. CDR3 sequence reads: CASSQDRRAGTEAFF. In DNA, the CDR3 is TGCGCCAGCAGCCAAGATCGTAGGGCGGGGACTGAAGCTTTCTTT.

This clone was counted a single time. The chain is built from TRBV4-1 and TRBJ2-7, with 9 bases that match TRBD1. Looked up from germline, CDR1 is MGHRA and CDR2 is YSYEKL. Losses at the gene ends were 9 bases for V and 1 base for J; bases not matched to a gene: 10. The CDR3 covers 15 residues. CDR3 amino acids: CASGVGQGNSYEQYF. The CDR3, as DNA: TGCGCCAGTGGAGTAGGACAGGGGAATTCCTACGAGCAGTACTTC.

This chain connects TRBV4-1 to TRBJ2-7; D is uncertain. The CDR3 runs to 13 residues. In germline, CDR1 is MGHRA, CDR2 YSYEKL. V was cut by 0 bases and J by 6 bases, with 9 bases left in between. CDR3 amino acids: CASSQDPQSEQYF. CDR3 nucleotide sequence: TGCGCCAGCAGCCAAGATCCCCAGTCCGAGCAGTACTTC.

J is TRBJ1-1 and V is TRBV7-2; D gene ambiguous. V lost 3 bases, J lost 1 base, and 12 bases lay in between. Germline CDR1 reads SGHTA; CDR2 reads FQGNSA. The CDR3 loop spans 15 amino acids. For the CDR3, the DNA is TGTGCCAGCAGCTTCCCCGTCTCCGGGAACACTGAAGCTTTCTTT. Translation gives CASSFPVSGNTEAFF.

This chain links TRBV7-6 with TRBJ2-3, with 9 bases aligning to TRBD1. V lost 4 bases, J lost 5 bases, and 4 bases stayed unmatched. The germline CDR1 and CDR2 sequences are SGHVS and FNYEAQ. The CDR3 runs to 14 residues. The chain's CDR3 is CASSSRQGGDTQYF. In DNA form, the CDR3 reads TGTGCCAGCAGCTCCCGACAGGGGGGAGATACGCAGTATTTT.

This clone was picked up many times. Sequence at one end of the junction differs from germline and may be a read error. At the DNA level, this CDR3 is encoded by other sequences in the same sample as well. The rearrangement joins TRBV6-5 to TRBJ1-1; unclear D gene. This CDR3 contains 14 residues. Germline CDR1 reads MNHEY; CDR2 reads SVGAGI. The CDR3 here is CASSESLGVTEAFF. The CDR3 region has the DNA TGCGCCAGCAGTGAGTCATTAGGAGTGACTGAAGCTTTCTTT.

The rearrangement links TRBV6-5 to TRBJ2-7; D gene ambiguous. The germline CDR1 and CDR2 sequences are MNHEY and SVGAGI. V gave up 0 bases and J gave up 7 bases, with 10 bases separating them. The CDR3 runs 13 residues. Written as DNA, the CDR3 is TGTGCCAGCAGTTACTCGAGTGGGTGGGAGCAGTACTTC. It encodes CASSYSSGWEQYF.

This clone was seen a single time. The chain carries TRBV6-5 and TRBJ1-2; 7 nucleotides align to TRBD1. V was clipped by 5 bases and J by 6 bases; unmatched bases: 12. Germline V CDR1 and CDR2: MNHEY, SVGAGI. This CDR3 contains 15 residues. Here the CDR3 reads CASSTYRGHEDGYTF. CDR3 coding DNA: TGTGCCAGCAGTACTTACAGGGGCCACGAGGATGGCTACACCTTC.